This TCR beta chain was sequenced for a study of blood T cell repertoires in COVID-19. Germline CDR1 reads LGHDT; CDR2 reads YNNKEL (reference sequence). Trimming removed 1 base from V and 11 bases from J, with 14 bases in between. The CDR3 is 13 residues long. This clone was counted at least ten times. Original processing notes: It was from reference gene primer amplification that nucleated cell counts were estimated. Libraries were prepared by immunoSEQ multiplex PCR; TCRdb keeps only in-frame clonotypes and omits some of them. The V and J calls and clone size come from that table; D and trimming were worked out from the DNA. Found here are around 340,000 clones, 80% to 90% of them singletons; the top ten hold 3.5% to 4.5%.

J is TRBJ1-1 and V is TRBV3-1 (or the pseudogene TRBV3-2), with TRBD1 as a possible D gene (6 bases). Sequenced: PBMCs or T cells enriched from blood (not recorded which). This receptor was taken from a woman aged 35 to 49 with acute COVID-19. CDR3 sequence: CASSQVVQGRAFF. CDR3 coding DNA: TGTGCCAGCAGCCAAGTTGTACAGGGAAGGGCTTTCTTT.